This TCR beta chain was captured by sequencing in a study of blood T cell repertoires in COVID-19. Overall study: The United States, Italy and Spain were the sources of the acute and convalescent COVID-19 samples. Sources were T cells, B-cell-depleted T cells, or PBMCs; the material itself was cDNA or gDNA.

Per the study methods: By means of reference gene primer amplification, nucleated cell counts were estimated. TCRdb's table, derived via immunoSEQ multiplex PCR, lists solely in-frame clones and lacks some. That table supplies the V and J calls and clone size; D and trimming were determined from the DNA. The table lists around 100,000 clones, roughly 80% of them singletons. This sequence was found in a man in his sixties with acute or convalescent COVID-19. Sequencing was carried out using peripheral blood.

CDR3: CASSAGVQGSQPQHF. CDR3 in DNA: TGTGCCAGCAGCGCCGGGGTACAGGGTTCACAGCCCCAGCATTTT. This sequence joins TRBV7-8 and TRBJ1-5, with D tentatively TRBD1 (6 bases). Between the trimmed V and J ends, which lost 5 bases and 7 bases, there was a span of 18 bases. This CDR3 region has 15 residues. The V gene's germline CDR1 is SGHVS and CDR2 FQNEAQ.